This T cell receptor beta chain was sequenced for a study of read filtering for tumor transcriptome and immune sequencing. This library used roughly 0.4 ug RNA and molecular barcoded adaptors spanning alpha/delta and beta/gamma chains. Using its own MiXCR run on the reads, TCRdb lists one record per CDR3 protein. Of 130,000 or so distinct CDR3 sequences in the sample, 13% were seen once. Many counts were recorded for this clonotype. Germline lookup yields CDR1 PRHDT and CDR2 FYEKMQ (reference sequence). The CDR3 spans 15 residues. The V end lost 0 bases, the J end lost 2 bases, and 11 bases lay between the germline ends.

This rearrangement joins TRBV13 to TRBJ2-7; D may be TRBD2 (6 bases). This clonotype was sampled from a donor at least 40 years old with multiple myeloma. Sequencing was done on a sample of a population of CD138-negative cells sorted from bone marrow. CDR3 protein: CASSLGSSSAYEQYF. The CDR3 DNA reads as TGTGCCAGCAGCTTAGGATCCTCTAGCGCCTACGAGCAGTACTTC.